This is a list of T cell receptor beta chains from one sample in a study of T cell repertoires in cytomegalovirus infection. TCRdb recomputed calls from the reads with MiXCR, one row per CDR3 protein. Here the sample spans 630,000 or so distinct CDR3 sequences, more than 20% being singletons. Sequenced sample: CD8+ T cells from PBMCs. The receptors stem from a human donor in good health (CMV status not recorded). Some clones in this sample may be carry-over from other donors' samples. Each CDR3 is given with its conserved first and last residue. Fields, in order: D gene, V gene, clone size, J gene, CDR3 protein, CDR3 DNA. D genes are given only for firm matches. Only part of the rows carry a size: once, few, many, or a class if the clone is expanded.

D gene: -; V gene: TRBV12-3/TRBV12-4; clone size: few; J gene: TRBJ2-3; CDR3 protein: CASSLGTGSTDTQYF; CDR3 DNA: TGTGCCAGCAGTTTGGGAACAGGGAGCACAGATACGCAGTATTTT
D gene: TRBD1; V gene: TRBV6-2/TRBV6-3; clone size: few; J gene: TRBJ1-6; CDR3 protein: CASSRMDRWDSPLHF; CDR3 DNA: TGTGCCAGCAGTCGAATGGACAGGTGGGATTCACCCCTCCACTTT
D gene: -; V gene: TRBV12-3/TRBV12-4; clone size: many; J gene: TRBJ1-1; CDR3 protein: CASRGQLNTEAFF; CDR3 DNA: TGTGCCAGCCGTGGACAGCTGAACACTGAAGCTTTCTTT
D gene: TRBD2; V gene: TRBV7-6; clone size: -; J gene: TRBJ2-3; CDR3 protein: CASSLGGGDTDTQYF; CDR3 DNA: TGTGCCAGCAGCTTAGGTGGGGGGGACACAGATACGCAGTATTTT
D gene: TRBD2; V gene: TRBV24-1; clone size: many; J gene: TRBJ2-1; CDR3 protein: CATQGATSGGEQFF; CDR3 DNA: TGTGCCACGCAGGGCGCGACTAGCGGGGGTGAGCAGTTCTTC
D gene: -; V gene: TRBV20-1; clone size: -; J gene: TRBJ2-1; CDR3 protein: CSAPPQSSYNEQFF; CDR3 DNA: TGCAGTGCCCCCCCACAGAGCTCCTACAATGAGCAGTTCTTC
D gene: TRBD1; V gene: TRBV7-6; clone size: many; J gene: TRBJ2-2; CDR3 protein: CASSLAAGTGLDGELFF; CDR3 DNA: TGTGCCAGCAGCTTAGCGGCCGGGACAGGGTTGGACGGGGAGCTGTTTTTT
D gene: -; V gene: TRBV7-2; clone size: many; J gene: TRBJ2-3; CDR3 protein: CASSSGGGWGDTQYF; CDR3 DNA: TGTGCCAGCAGCAGTGGGGGGGGCTGGGGAGATACGCAGTATTTT
D gene: -; V gene: TRBV28; clone size: many; J gene: TRBJ1-4; CDR3 protein: CASSLTGRPNEKLFF; CDR3 DNA: TGTGCCAGCAGTTTAACAGGCCGTCCTAATGAAAAACTGTTTTTT
D gene: -; V gene: TRBV9; clone size: -; J gene: TRBJ1-5; CDR3 protein: CASSPGRLLSQPQHF; CDR3 DNA: TGTGCCAGCAGCCCGGGACGACTCTTAAGTCAGCCCCAGCATTTT
D gene: -; V gene: TRBV7-9; clone size: -; J gene: TRBJ1-5; CDR3 protein: CASSLDSVTEPQHF; CDR3 DNA: TGTGCCAGCAGCCTCGACAGTGTTACAGAGCCCCAGCATTTT
D gene: -; V gene: TRBV28; clone size: few; J gene: TRBJ1-1; CDR3 protein: CASSYLGGGTEAFF; CDR3 DNA: TGTGCCAGCAGTTACCTGGGGGGTGGCACTGAAGCTTTCTTT
D gene: -; V gene: TRBV6-6; clone size: -; J gene: TRBJ2-3; CDR3 protein: CTSSLASLQGWPDTQYF; CDR3 DNA: TGTACCAGCAGTTTAGCCAGTTTACAGGGTTGGCCAGATACGCAGTATTTT
D gene: TRBD1; V gene: TRBV24-1; clone size: -; J gene: TRBJ2-3; CDR3 protein: CATSDSPSGDRGDTQYF; CDR3 DNA: TGTGCCACCAGTGACTCCCCGTCAGGGGACAGAGGAGATACGCAGTATTTT
D gene: TRBD2; V gene: TRBV5-1; clone size: -; J gene: TRBJ2-1; CDR3 protein: CASRRGAGNEQFF; CDR3 DNA: TGCGCCAGCAGGCGGGGAGCGGGGAATGAGCAGTTCTTC
D gene: -; V gene: TRBV6-8; clone size: few; J gene: TRBJ2-2; CDR3 protein: CASSYAARAGELFF; CDR3 DNA: TGTGCCAGCAGTTACGCGGCTCGGGCCGGGGAGCTGTTTTTT
D gene: -; V gene: TRBV7-6; clone size: many; J gene: TRBJ2-2; CDR3 protein: CASSLEVANTGELFF; CDR3 DNA: TGTGCCAGCAGCTTAGAAGTTGCGAACACCGGGGAGCTGTTTTTT
D gene: -; V gene: TRBV27; clone size: -; J gene: TRBJ1-1; CDR3 protein: CASRDSWEAFF; CDR3 DNA: TGTGCCAGCAGGGACAGCTGGGAAGCTTTCTTT
D gene: TRBD1; V gene: TRBV5-6; clone size: few; J gene: TRBJ2-1; CDR3 protein: CASNDRGSYNEQFF; CDR3 DNA: TGTGCCAGCAACGACAGGGGTTCCTACAATGAGCAGTTCTTC
D gene: -; V gene: TRBV29-1; clone size: -; J gene: TRBJ1-2; CDR3 protein: CSVEGLWGTYGYTF; CDR3 DNA: TGCAGCGTTGAAGGGCTATGGGGTACCTATGGCTACACCTTC
D gene: TRBD1; V gene: TRBV7-6; clone size: many; J gene: TRBJ1-2; CDR3 protein: CASSSTGGEDYGYTF; CDR3 DNA: TGTGCCAGCAGCTCGACAGGGGGCGAAGACTATGGCTACACCTTC
D gene: -; V gene: TRBV2; clone size: few; J gene: TRBJ2-2; CDR3 protein: CASSGTNGHRWELFF; CDR3 DNA: TGTGCCAGCAGCGGGACCAATGGCCACCGTTGGGAGCTGTTTTTT
D gene: TRBD2; V gene: TRBV7-9; clone size: many; J gene: TRBJ2-1; CDR3 protein: CASSSGGGPYNEQFF; CDR3 DNA: TGTGCCAGCAGCTCGGGCGGGGGGCCGTACAATGAGCAGTTCTTC
D gene: -; V gene: TRBV29-1; clone size: -; J gene: TRBJ1-2; CDR3 protein: CSVAGLLDYGYTF; CDR3 DNA: TGCAGCGTCGCAGGGTTACTAGACTATGGCTACACCTTC
D gene: -; V gene: TRBV18; clone size: -; J gene: TRBJ2-1; CDR3 protein: CASSFRRYNEQFF; CDR3 DNA: TGTGCCAGCTCATTTAGACGGTACAATGAGCAGTTCTTC
D gene: -; V gene: TRBV7-2; clone size: many; J gene: TRBJ2-5; CDR3 protein: CASSLGSGFEETQYF; CDR3 DNA: TGTGCCAGCAGCTTAGGGTCAGGCTTCGAGGAGACCCAGTACTTC
D gene: -; V gene: TRBV7-2; clone size: many; J gene: TRBJ2-7; CDR3 protein: CASRAEGTYEQYF; CDR3 DNA: TGTGCCAGCAGGGCGGAGGGGACCTACGAGCAGTACTTC
D gene: TRBD2; V gene: TRBV28; clone size: once; J gene: TRBJ2-1; CDR3 protein: CAARSGGTGGDEQFF; CDR3 DNA: TGTGCCGCACGATCGGGAGGGACTGGCGGCGATGAGCAGTTCTTC
D gene: TRBD1; V gene: TRBV12-3/TRBV12-4; clone size: few; J gene: TRBJ1-1; CDR3 protein: CASSSYIRTGYTEAFF; CDR3 DNA: TGTGCCAGCAGTTCCTATATCCGGACAGGGTACACTGAAGCTTTCTTT
D gene: -; V gene: TRBV7-2; clone size: many; J gene: TRBJ2-1; CDR3 protein: CASSSTAWVMWYNEQFF; CDR3 DNA: TGTGCCAGCAGCTCAACAGCCTGGGTAATGTGGTACAATGAGCAGTTCTTC
D gene: -; V gene: TRBV5-5; clone size: -; J gene: TRBJ2-6; CDR3 protein: CASSPDLQFSGANVLTF; CDR3 DNA: TGTGCCAGCAGCCCCGACCTACAGTTCTCTGGGGCCAACGTCCTGACTTTC
D gene: -; V gene: TRBV7-3; clone size: -; J gene: TRBJ1-1; CDR3 protein: CASKGGDALNTEAFF; CDR3 DNA: TGTGCCAGTAAAGGGGGGGACGCCTTGAACACTGAAGCTTTCTTT
D gene: -; V gene: TRBV5-6; clone size: -; J gene: TRBJ2-5; CDR3 protein: CASSSVGAQETQYF; CDR3 DNA: TGTGCCAGCAGCTCTGTCGGGGCGCAAGAGACCCAGTACTTC
D gene: TRBD2; V gene: TRBV14; clone size: -; J gene: TRBJ2-1; CDR3 protein: CASSRSVTSGGAANEQFF; CDR3 DNA: TGTGCCAGCAGCCGCTCCGTGACTAGCGGGGGGGCCGCAAATGAGCAGTTCTTC
D gene: -; V gene: TRBV28; clone size: -; J gene: TRBJ2-3; CDR3 protein: CASRPHRNTQYF; CDR3 DNA: TGTGCCAGCAGACCACACAGGAATACGCAGTATTTT
D gene: -; V gene: TRBV19; clone size: -; J gene: TRBJ2-1; CDR3 protein: CASTPGQSSYNEQFF; CDR3 DNA: TGTGCCAGTACACCGGGACAAAGCTCCTACAATGAGCAGTTCTTC
D gene: TRBD1; V gene: TRBV7-6; clone size: few; J gene: TRBJ2-1; CDR3 protein: CASRPLGQAPEDEQFF; CDR3 DNA: TGTGCCAGCCGACCCCTCGGACAGGCCCCCGAGGATGAGCAGTTCTTC
D gene: -; V gene: TRBV15; clone size: -; J gene: TRBJ2-3; CDR3 protein: CATSSPADTQYF; CDR3 DNA: TGTGCCACCAGCAGCCCAGCAGATACGCAGTATTTT
D gene: -; V gene: TRBV7-6; clone size: many; J gene: TRBJ2-1; CDR3 protein: CASSSRGGEQFF; CDR3 DNA: TGTGCCAGCAGCTCCAGGGGGGGAGAGCAGTTCTTC
D gene: TRBD2; V gene: TRBV7-8; clone size: -; J gene: TRBJ2-2; CDR3 protein: CASSLSSAGGNTGELFF; CDR3 DNA: TGTGCCAGCAGCTTATCGTCAGCGGGGGGGAACACCGGGGAGCTGTTTTTT
D gene: -; V gene: TRBV28; clone size: many; J gene: TRBJ1-5; CDR3 protein: CASSLMSDSNQPQHF; CDR3 DNA: TGTGCCAGCAGCCTAATGTCGGATAGCAATCAGCCCCAGCATTTT
D gene: TRBD1; V gene: TRBV7-9; clone size: many; J gene: TRBJ1-1; CDR3 protein: CASSPRQGLNTEAFF; CDR3 DNA: TGTGCCAGCAGCCCAAGACAGGGGTTGAACACTGAAGCTTTCTTT
D gene: TRBD2; V gene: TRBV7-6; clone size: many; J gene: TRBJ2-1; CDR3 protein: CASSRYTSGGYNEQFF; CDR3 DNA: TGTGCCAGCAGCCGGTACACTAGCGGGGGGTACAATGAGCAGTTCTTC
D gene: TRBD2; V gene: TRBV20-1; clone size: -; J gene: TRBJ2-5; CDR3 protein: CSAVLAGGAGTQYF; CDR3 DNA: TGCAGTGCAGTACTAGCGGGGGGGGCCGGGACCCAGTACTTC
D gene: TRBD2; V gene: TRBV20-1; clone size: -; J gene: TRBJ2-1; CDR3 protein: CSARDLSGGNEQFF; CDR3 DNA: TGCAGTGCTAGAGATCTTTCGGGGGGCAATGAGCAGTTCTTC
D gene: TRBD1; V gene: TRBV6-1; clone size: many; J gene: TRBJ1-1; CDR3 protein: CASSLAGQGSTEAFF; CDR3 DNA: TGTGCCAGCAGTTTAGCGGGACAGGGAAGCACTGAAGCTTTCTTT